Each of the 10 T cell receptor beta chains below was sequenced from the same sample in a study of Ad26.COV2.S vaccination and SARS-CoV-2 variants. This sample's treatment: roughly 20 received Ad26.COV2.S at low or high dose, single or two shots; about five received placebo; per-sample allocation not given. Sampling took place 63 days after the first vaccine or placebo injection. Method: immunoSEQ multiplex PCR; TCRdb's copy keeps in-frame clones and lacks some. The repertoire holds over 400,000 clones, with roughly 88% as singletons. This specimen consisted of peripheral blood, obtained in a trial of Ad26.COV2.S vaccine versus placebo. These receptors all stem from a person aged 18-65 years who received the Ad26.COV2.S COVID-19 vaccine or a placebo.

This clone was seen once. The V call is TRBV6-2 or TRBV6-3, the J call TRBJ2-2; 7 bases fit TRBD2. The CDR3 runs 15 residues. The ends lost 5 bases at V and 4 bases at J; junction bases unmatched: 7. The germline V gene has CDR1 MNHEY and CDR2 SVGEGT. This chain's CDR3 is CASSKRLALTGELFF. The CDR3 bases are TGTGCCAGCAGTAAAAGACTAGCTCTCACCGGGGAGCTGTTTTTT.

The CDR3 reads CASSVGQNEKLFF. For the CDR3, the DNA is TGTGCCAGCAGCGTCGGGCAAAATGAAAAACTGTTTTTT. This rearrangement joins TRBV9 to TRBJ1-4, with D hard to call. This CDR3 is 13 amino acids long. The germline CDR1 and CDR2 sequences are SGDLS and YYNGEE. Trimming left V 2 bases short and J 5 bases short, with 7 bases between.

This rearrangement joins TRBV11-2 to TRBJ2-3, with D uncertain. Between the trimmed V and J ends, which lost 1 base and 0 bases, there was a span of 14 bases. The germline V gene encodes CDR1 SGHAT and CDR2 FQNNGV. The CDR3 has 17 amino acids. The CDR3, as DNA: TGTGCCAGCAGCTTAGCCTCCATGGCTACTAGCACAGATACGCAGTATTTT. It codes for CASSLASMATSTDTQYF.

This chain connects TRBV7-9 to TRBJ2-5; 12 bases agree with TRBD2. The length of the CDR3 is 16 residues. V shed 5 bases and J 2 bases; nucleotides not matched to a gene: 6. Germline V gene data show CDR1 as SEHNR and CDR2 as FQNEAQ (reference sequence). The CDR3 region is CASSPSTSGRQETQYF. The CDR3 DNA sequence: TGTGCCAGCAGCCCCTCGACTAGCGGGAGACAAGAGACCCAGTACTTC.

The chain uses TRBV4-2 and TRBJ2-3; D perhaps matches TRBD1 (6 bases). The CDR3 sequence is 17 residues long. Germline CDR1 is LGHNA and CDR2 is YNFKEQ. Trimming took off 7 bases at V and 1 base at J, with 21 bases between the two ends. CDR3 protein: CASNYVIGGSGTDTQYF. The CDR3 coding sequence is TGTGCCAGCAACTACGTTATTGGGGGCAGCGGCACAGATACGCAGTATTTT.

This sequence joins TRBV7-9 and TRBJ2-7, with 9 bases matching TRBD1. The junction had 9 bases not matched to a gene; V was cut back by 4 bases and J by 5 bases. The CDR3 sequence is 15 residues long. Germline CDR1 is SEHNR and CDR2 is FQNEAQ (reference sequence). DNA for the CDR3: TGTGCCAGCAGCTCACCGGGACAGGGCCTGGACGAGCAGTACTTC. This encodes CASSSPGQGLDEQYF.

This clone has just a few counts. V is TRBV14 and J is TRBJ2-1, with D perhaps assigned TRBD1 or TRBD2 (6 bases each). The germline V and J ends were trimmed by 3 bases and 15 bases, with 18 bases remaining between them. This CDR3 is built from 13 residues. Germline V lookup: CDR1 SGHDN, CDR2 FVKESK. This CDR3 reads CASSHLTSRQVFF. CDR3 DNA sequence: TGTGCCAGCAGCCACCTCACTAGCAGACAGGTGTTCTTC.

V usage is TRBV12-5 and J usage is TRBJ2-1; TRBD2 aligns across 11 bases. Germline V gene lookup returns CDR1 LGHNT and CDR2 FRNRAP. This CDR3 region has 15 residues. V lost 0 bases to trimming and J lost 7 bases; unmatched junction nucleotides: 2. CDR3 in amino acids: CASGLVLAGVNEQFF. CDR3 in DNA: TGTGCTAGTGGTTTGGTACTAGCGGGAGTTAATGAGCAGTTCTTC.

The chain carries TRBV5-4 and TRBJ2-7; 12 nucleotides line up with TRBD2. This CDR3 region has 17 residues. Germline assignment: CDR1 SGHNT and CDR2 YYREEE (reference sequence). V trimming: 1 base; J trimming: 5 bases; junction bases outside the gene matches: 10. CDR3 bases: TGTGCCAGCAGCTTGCCGCCCTCGACTAGCGGGAGTGACGAGCAGTACTTC. Its protein product is CASSLPPSTSGSDEQYF.

Note on this clone: This sample also contains other DNA sequences that code for the same CDR3. The chain employs TRBV15 and TRBJ2-7; unclear D gene. This CDR3 has 13 residues. The V and J ends lost 0 bases and 4 bases respectively, with 7 bases between them. The germline gives CDR1 LNHNV, CDR2 YYDKDF (reference sequence). CDR3 protein: CATSRDRVYEQYF. The CDR3 DNA reads as TGTGCCACCAGCAGAGATCGAGTTTACGAGCAGTACTTC.